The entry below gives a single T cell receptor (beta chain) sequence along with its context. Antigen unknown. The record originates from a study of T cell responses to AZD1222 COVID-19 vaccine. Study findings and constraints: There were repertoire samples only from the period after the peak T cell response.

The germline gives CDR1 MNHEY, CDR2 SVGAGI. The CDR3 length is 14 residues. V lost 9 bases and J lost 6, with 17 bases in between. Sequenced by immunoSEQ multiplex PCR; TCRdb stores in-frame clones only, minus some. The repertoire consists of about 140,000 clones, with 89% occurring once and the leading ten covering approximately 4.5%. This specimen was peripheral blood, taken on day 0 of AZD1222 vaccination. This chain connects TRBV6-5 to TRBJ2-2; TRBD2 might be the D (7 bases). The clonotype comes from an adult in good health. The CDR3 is CASTNREGPGELFF. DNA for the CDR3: TGTGCCAGTACCAACAGGGAGGGTCCCGGGGAGCTGTTTTTT.